Following are 2 T cell receptor beta chains from one sample sequenced in a study of shared clonotypes between healthy human individuals. Naive CD8 cells comprised CD45RO-negative, CCR7-positively selected cells, excluding terminally differentiated effector memory CD45RA+ cells. Here immunoSEQ multiplex PCR was the method, and the copy in TCRdb shows in-frame clones only, minus some. The sample includes 500,000 to 700,000 clones, approximately 95% of them seen just once. The source material was naive CD8+ T cells sorted from blood. The receptors were gathered from a woman in her thirties in good health.

The rearrangement links TRBV2 to TRBJ1-5, with a weak D call TRBD1 (5 bases). The CDR3 has 16 amino acids. The germline gives CDR1 SNHLY, CDR2 FYNNEI. Trimming pared 1 base from V and 0 bases from J, leaving 10 bases between. The CDR3 DNA sequence: TGTGCCAGCAGTGAAGGGACAAGTTATAGCAATCAGCCCCAGCATTTT. Translated: CASSEGTSYSNQPQHF.

The rearrangement uses TRBV7-8 and TRBJ2-7, with D possibly TRBD2 on 6 matching bases. The length of the CDR3 is 15 residues. CDR1 SGHVS and CDR2 FQNEAQ come from the germline V gene. Trimming took off 1 base at V and 2 bases at J, with 12 bases between the two ends. The CDR3 coding sequence is TGTGCCAGCAGCTTAGGTCCGGGAGCTGCCTACGAGCAGTACTTC. Translation gives CASSLGPGAAYEQYF.